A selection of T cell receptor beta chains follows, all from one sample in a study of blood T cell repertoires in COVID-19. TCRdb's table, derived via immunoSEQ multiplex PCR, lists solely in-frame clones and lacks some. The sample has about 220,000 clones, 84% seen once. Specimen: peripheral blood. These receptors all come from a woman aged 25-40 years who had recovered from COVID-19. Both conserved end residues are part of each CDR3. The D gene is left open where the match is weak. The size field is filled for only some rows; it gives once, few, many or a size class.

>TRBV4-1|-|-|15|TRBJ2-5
TGCGCCAGCAGCCAAGGGCCTCCGGCGGGAGAGACCCAGTACTTC
CASSQGPPAGETQYF
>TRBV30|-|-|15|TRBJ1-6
TGTGCCTGGAGCCGACAGAGCTCCTATAATTCACCCCTCCACTTT
CAWSRQSSYNSPLHF
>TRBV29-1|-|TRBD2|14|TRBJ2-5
TGCAGCGTTGAAGTAGCGGGAGTGGTAGAGACCCAGTACTTC
CSVEVAGVVETQYF
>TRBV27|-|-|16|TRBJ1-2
TGTGCCAGCACCCTAAATTGGGACCGAAGGGGGGGTGGCTACACCTTC
CASTLNWDRRGGGYTF
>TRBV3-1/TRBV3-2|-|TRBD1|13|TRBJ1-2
TGTGCCAGCAGCCCAGGGGGGAACTATGGCTACACCTTC
CASSPGGNYGYTF
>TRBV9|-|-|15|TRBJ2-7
TGTGCCAGCAGCGTAGCTTACTCCCCAACCTACGAGCAGTACTTC
CASSVAYSPTYEQYF
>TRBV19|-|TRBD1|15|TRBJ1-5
TGTGCCAGTAGTATAGTTACAGGGGATTACCAGCCCCAGCATTTT
CASSIVTGDYQPQHF
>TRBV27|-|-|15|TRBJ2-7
TGTGCCAGCAGTTTAGCAGGGAAAAGTCACCACGAGCAGTACTTC
CASSLAGKSHHEQYF
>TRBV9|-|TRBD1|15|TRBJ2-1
TGTGCCAGCAGCGCTACCGGGACAGCCTACAATGAGCAGTTCTTC
CASSATGTAYNEQFF
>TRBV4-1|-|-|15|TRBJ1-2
TGCGCCAGCAGCCAAGATGGCGGAGACTACTATGGCTACACCTTC
CASSQDGGDYYGYTF
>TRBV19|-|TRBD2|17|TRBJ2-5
TGTGCCAGTAGTATAGGAGTAGCGGGGGTCCCCTCAGAGACCCAGTACTTC
CASSIGVAGVPSETQYF
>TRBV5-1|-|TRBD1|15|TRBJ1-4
TGCGCCAGCAGCTTAGGGGGGACAGGGTATGAAAAACTGTTTTTT
CASSLGGTGYEKLFF
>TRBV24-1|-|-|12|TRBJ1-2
TGTGCCACCAGTGATGGCCTAGCGGGCTACACCTTC
CATSDGLAGYTF
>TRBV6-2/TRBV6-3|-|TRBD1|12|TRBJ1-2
TGTGCCAGCAGTCCCTCGACAGGGGGGAACACCTTC
CASSPSTGGNTF
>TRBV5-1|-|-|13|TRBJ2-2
TGCGCCAGCAGCTTGCCGGGGGCCGGGGAGCTGTTTTTT
CASSLPGAGELFF
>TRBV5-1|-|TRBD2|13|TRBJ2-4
TGCGCCAGCAGCCCAGCGGGAGGGGAGGGTCAGTACTTC
CASSPAGGEGQYF
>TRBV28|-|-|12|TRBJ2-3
TGTGCCAGCAGTCTAAGCACAGATACGCAGTATTTT
CASSLSTDTQYF
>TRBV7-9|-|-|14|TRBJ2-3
TGTGCCAGCAGCGCCACAGGGTTTGGAGATACGCAGTATTTT
CASSATGFGDTQYF
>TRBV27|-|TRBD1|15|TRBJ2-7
TGTGCCAGCAGTCCGGACAGGAAAAATACCTACGAGCAGTACTTC
CASSPDRKNTYEQYF
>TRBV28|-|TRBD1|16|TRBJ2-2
TGTGCCAGCAGTGACATACAGGGGGCTCCCACCGGGGAGCTGTTTTTT
CASSDIQGAPTGELFF
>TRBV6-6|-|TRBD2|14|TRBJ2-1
TGTGCCGGGGCCTCCGGGACTAGCGGAGATGAGCAGTTCTTC
CAGASGTSGDEQFF
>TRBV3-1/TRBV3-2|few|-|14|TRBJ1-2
TGTGCCAGCAGCCAAGCTGGGAGGCCGGCCGGCTACACCTTC
CASSQAGRPAGYTF
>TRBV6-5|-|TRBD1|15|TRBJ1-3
TGTGCCAGCAGGCAGGGGGCGATAACTGGAAACACCATATATTTT
CASRQGAITGNTIYF
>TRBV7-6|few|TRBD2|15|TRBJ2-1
TGTGCCAGCAGCCGGACTAGCGGGGGTTACAATGAGCAGTTCTTC
CASSRTSGGYNEQFF
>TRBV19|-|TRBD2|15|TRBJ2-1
TGTGCCAGTACCAGACTAGCGGGAGTCCACGTTGAGCAGTTCTTC
CASTRLAGVHVEQFF
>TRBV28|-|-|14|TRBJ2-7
TGTGCCAGCGATGGGGGGGGCGCCTACCACGAGCAGTACTTC
CASDGGGAYHEQYF
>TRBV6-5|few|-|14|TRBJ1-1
TGTGCCTGCTTGAGGGGGGGATGGGACACTGAAGCTTTCTTT
CACLRGGWDTEAFF